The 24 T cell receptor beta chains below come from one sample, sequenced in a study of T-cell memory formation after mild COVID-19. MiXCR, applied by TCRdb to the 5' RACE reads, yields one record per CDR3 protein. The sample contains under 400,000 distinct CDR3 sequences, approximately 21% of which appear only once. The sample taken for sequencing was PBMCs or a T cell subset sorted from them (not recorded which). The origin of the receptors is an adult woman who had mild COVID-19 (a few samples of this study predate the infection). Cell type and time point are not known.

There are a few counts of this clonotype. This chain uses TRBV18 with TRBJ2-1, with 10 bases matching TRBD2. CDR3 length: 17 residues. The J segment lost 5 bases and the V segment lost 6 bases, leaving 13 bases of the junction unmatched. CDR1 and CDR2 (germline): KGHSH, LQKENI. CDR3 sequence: CASSEGLAGAPNNEQFF. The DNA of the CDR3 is TGTGCCAGCTCCGAGGGGCTAGCGGGAGCCCCTAACAATGAGCAGTTCTTC.

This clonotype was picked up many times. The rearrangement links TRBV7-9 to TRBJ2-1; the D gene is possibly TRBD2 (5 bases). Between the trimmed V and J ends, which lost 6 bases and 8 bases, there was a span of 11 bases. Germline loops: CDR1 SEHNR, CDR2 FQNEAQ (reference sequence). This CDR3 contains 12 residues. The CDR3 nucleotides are TGTGCCAGCAGACCAGCGGTCCATGAGCAGTTCTTC. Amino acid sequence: CASRPAVHEQFF.

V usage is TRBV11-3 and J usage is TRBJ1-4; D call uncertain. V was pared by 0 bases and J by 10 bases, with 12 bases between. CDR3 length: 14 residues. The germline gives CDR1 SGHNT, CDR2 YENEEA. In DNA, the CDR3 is TGTGCCAGCAGCTTAGATACCACAGCTCTAAAACTGTTTTTT. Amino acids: CASSLDTTALKLFF.

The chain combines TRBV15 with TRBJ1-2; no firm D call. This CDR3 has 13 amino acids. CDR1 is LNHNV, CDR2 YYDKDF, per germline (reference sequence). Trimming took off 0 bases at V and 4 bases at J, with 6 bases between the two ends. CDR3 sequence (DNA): TGTGCCACCAGCAGAGATCAAGGCTATGGCTACACCTTC. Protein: CATSRDQGYGYTF.

The CDR3 coding sequence is TGCGCCAGCAGCTTGGCCGGCCCCCAGGGGACTGAAGCTTTCTTT. Amino acid sequence: CASSLAGPQGTEAFF. The rearrangement joins TRBV5-1 to TRBJ1-1; perhaps TRBD1 as D (6 bases). Germline V gene data show CDR1 as SGHRS and CDR2 as YFSETQ. The length of the CDR3 is 15 residues. Trimming stripped 0 bases from V and 5 bases from J, with 14 bases between.

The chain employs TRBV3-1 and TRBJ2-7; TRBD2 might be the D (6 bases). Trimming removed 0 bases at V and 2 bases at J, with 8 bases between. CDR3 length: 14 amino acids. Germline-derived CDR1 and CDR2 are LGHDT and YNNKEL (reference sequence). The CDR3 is CASSQDGGAYEQYF. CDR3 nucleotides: TGTGCCAGCAGCCAAGACGGAGGGGCCTACGAGCAGTACTTC.

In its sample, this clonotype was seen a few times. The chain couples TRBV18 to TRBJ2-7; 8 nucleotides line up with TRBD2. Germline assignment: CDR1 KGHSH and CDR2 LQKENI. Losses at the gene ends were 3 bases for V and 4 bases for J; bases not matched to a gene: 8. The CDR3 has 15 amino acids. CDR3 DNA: TGTGCCAGCTCACCTCCCGGGGGGGGCCGATACGAGCAGTACTTC. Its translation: CASSPPGGGRYEQYF. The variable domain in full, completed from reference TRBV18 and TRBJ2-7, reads NAGVMQNPRHLVRRRGQEARLRCSPMKGHSHVYWYRQLPEEGLKFMVYLQKENIIDESGMPKERFSAEFPKEGPSILRIQQVVRGDSAAYFCASSPPGGGRYEQYFGPGTRLTVT.

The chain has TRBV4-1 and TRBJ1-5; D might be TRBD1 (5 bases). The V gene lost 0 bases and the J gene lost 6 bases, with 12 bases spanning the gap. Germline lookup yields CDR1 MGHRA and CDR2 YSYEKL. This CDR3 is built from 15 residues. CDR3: CASSQDTGAGQPQHF. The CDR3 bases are TGCGCCAGCAGCCAAGATACCGGGGCCGGTCAGCCCCAGCATTTT.

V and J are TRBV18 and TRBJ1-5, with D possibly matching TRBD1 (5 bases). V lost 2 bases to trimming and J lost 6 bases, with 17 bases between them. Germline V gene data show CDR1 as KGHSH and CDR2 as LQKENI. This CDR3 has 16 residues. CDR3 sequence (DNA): TGTGCCAGCTCACCAATCGCTGGGTCAGGGAGTCAGCCCCAGCATTTT. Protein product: CASSPIAGSGSQPQHF.

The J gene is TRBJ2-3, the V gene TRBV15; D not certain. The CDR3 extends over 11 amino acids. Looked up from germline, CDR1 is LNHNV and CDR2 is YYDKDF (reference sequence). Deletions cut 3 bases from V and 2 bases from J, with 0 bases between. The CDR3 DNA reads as TGTGCCACCAGCAGCACAGATACGCAGTATTTT. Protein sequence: CATSSTDTQYF.

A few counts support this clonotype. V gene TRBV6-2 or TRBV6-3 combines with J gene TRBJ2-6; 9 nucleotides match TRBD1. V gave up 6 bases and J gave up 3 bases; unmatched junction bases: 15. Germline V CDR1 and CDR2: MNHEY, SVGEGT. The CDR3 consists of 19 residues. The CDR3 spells CASSRLIGQGHSGANVLTF. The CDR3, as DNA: TGTGCCAGCAGCCGTCTAATCGGACAGGGGCATAGTGGGGCCAACGTCCTGACTTTC.

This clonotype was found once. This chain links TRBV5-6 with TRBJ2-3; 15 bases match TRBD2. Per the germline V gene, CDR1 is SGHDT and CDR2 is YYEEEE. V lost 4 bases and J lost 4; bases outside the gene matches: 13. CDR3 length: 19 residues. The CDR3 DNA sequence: TGTGCCAGCAGCGGGGTACCAGGACTAGCGGGAGGGACGGCAGATACGCAGTATTTT. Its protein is CASSGVPGLAGGTADTQYF.

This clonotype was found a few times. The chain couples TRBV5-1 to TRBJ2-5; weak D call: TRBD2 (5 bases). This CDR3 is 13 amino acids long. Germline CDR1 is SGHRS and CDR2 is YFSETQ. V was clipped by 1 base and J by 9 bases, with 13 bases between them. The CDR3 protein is CASSLYLDGAQYF. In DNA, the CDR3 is TGCGCCAGCAGCTTGTACCTGGACGGGGCCCAGTACTTC.

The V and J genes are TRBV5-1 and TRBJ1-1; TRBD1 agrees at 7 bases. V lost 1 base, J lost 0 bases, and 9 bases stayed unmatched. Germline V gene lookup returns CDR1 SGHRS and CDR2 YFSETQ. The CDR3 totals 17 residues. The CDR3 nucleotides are TGCGCCAGCAGCTTGCTCCGGGACAGAGACATGAACACTGAAGCTTTCTTT. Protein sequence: CASSLLRDRDMNTEAFF.

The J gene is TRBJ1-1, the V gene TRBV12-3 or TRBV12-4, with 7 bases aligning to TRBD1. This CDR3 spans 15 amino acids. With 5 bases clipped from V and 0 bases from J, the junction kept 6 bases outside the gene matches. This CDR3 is CASSQNRGLNTEAFF. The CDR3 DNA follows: TGTGCCAGCAGTCAAAACAGGGGACTGAACACTGAAGCTTTCTTT.

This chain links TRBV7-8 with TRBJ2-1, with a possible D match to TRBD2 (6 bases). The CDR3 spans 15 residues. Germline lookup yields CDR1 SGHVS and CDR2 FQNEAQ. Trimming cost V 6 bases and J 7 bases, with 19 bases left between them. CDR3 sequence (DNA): TGTGCCAGCAGGGAGGGAGGACGCATTCAAAATGAGCAGTTCTTC. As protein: CASREGGRIQNEQFF.

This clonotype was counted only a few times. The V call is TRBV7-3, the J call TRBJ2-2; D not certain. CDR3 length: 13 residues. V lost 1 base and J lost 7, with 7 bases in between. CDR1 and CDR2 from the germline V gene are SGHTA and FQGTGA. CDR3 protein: CASSLNIVGELFF. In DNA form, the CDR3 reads TGTGCCAGCAGCTTAAACATCGTCGGGGAGCTGTTTTTT.

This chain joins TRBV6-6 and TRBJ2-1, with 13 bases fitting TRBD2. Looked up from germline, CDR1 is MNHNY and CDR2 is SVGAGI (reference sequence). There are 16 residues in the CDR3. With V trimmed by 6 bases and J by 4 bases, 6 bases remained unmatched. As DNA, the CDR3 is TGTGCCAGCAGGGACCCGGGACTAGCGGGGTACAATGAGCAGTTCTTC. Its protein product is CASRDPGLAGYNEQFF.

The CDR3 DNA sequence: TGTGCCAGCAGTCGAGACAGGGGGGGAAGTAACTATGGCTACACCTTC. It codes for CASSRDRGGSNYGYTF. The J gene is TRBJ1-2, the V gene TRBV6-6, with 9 positions matching TRBD1. CDR1 MNHNY and CDR2 SVGAGI come from the germline V gene (reference sequence). Unmatched junction bases numbered 8, after V lost 5 bases and J lost 1 base. The length of the CDR3 is 16 residues.

In DNA form, the CDR3 reads TGTGCCAGTAGTATAACAGGGATGGTGAACACCGGGGAGCTGTTTTTT. It translates to CASSITGMVNTGELFF. The gene calls are TRBV19 and TRBJ2-2; D possibly corresponds to TRBD1 (6 bases). The CDR3 runs 16 residues. V was pared by 2 bases and J by 1 base, with 11 bases between. Germline CDR1 LNHDA, CDR2 SQIVND (reference sequence).

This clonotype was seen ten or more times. CDR3 DNA sequence: TGTGCCAGCAGTTCCACAGCGAACACCGGGGAGCTGTTTTTT. Protein sequence: CASSSTANTGELFF. V and J are TRBV12-3 or TRBV12-4 and TRBJ2-2; D unclear. The CDR3 covers 14 residues. Trimming took 4 bases from V and 0 from J, leaving 6 bases between them.

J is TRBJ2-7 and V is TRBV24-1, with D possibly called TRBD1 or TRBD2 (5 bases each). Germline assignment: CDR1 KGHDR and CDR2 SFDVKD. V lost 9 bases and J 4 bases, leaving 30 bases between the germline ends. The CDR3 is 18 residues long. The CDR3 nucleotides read TGTGCCACCGCAAGCCCGACCCCCGGCAGGGACCTTCTTTACGAGCAGTACTTC. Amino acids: CATASPTPGRDLLYEQYF.

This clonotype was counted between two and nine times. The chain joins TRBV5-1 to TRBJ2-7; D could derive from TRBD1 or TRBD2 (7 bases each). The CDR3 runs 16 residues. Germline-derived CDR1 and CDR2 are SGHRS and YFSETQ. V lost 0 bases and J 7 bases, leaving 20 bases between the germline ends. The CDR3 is CASSLAPGGDAREQYF. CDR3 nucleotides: TGCGCCAGCAGCTTGGCACCAGGGGGGGATGCGAGGGAGCAGTACTTC.

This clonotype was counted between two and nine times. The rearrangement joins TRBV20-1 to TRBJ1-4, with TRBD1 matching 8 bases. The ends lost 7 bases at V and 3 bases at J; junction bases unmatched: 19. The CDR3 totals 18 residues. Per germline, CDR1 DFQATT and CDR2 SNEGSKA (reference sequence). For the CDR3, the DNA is TGCAGTGTCCCTTCCAGAGGACAGGGTTTCGTGGCTAATGAAAAACTGTTTTTT. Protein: CSVPSRGQGFVANEKLFF.